The present T cell receptor (beta chain) was sequenced within a study of low-dose radiotherapy and immunotherapy resistance in tumors. Study background: Cohort 1 got 0.5 Gy per fraction every 2 weeks, 6.5 Gy in total. The study gave Cohort 2 1 Gy per fraction every two weeks, totaling 13 Gy over 26 weeks. Administration of intravenous cyclophosphamide at 200 mg/m2 took place every two weeks, one day before radiation and immunotherapy.

Gene-specific TRAV and TRBV primers were used for first-strand cDNA, covering alpha and beta chains. With a constant-region primer and a V-primer adapter, TCRs were subjected to roughly 18 PCR cycles of amplification. One entry per CDR3 protein results from TCRdb running MiXCR on the reads. The sample has 80,000 to 95,000 distinct CDR3 sequences; 9.4% are singletons. The length of the CDR3 is 13 residues. With 3 bases removed from V and 4 bases from J, the gap between germline ends came to 10 bases. In germline, CDR1 is SGDLS, CDR2 YYNGEE. This clonotype was counted many times. Time point noted: before trial treatment. Those eligible were patients bearing advanced solid tumors lacking tumor-infiltrating lymphocytes.

The V and J genes are TRBV9 and TRBJ1-2; D uncertain. Source: PBMCs, taken before treatment. The receptor comes from a male donor with prostate cancer. CDR3 DNA: TGTGCCAGCAGCGCCGACTTGTTCTATGGCTACACCTTC. Translated: CASSADLFYGYTF.